The 26 T cell receptor beta chains below come from one sample, sequenced in a study of regulatory T cells in long-lasting Graves disease. Construction of the TCR beta libraries employed iRepertoire HTBI primers in conjunction with Arm-PCR of CDR3 regions. TCRdb re-called the multiplex PCR reads with MiXCR, one entry per CDR3 protein. The sample lists around 400,000 distinct CDR3 sequences; around 23% were seen once. The time point is: persistent/refractory GD, antithyroid drugs over 5 years with positive TRAb. From PBMCs, RNA was extracted and then used to make the TCR library. Material: peripheral blood mononuclear cells (PBMCs), obtained when the disease was refractory, from a patient treated with antithyroid drugs. Receptors were obtained from a female donor with Graves disease.

This clonotype occurred many times. V and J are TRBV20-1 and TRBJ1-2; no firm D call. Germline V lookup: CDR1 DFQATT, CDR2 SNEGSKA (reference sequence). The CDR3 is 11 amino acids. Between the trimmed V and J ends, which lost 6 bases and 8 bases, there was a span of 13 bases. DNA for the CDR3: TGCAGTGCCACACCAGGATTGGGCTACACCTTC. Amino acids: CSATPGLGYTF.

The chain combines TRBV3-1 with TRBJ2-3; 10 positions agree with TRBD2. The V and J ends lost 0 bases and 1 base, in that order; junction bases with no gene match: 16. Germline V gene sequence: CDR1 LGHDT, CDR2 YNNKEL (reference sequence). The CDR3 covers 21 residues. The CDR3 loop reads CASSQDTQGLAGVWGTDTQYF. The CDR3 nucleotides are TGTGCCAGCAGCCAAGATACGCAAGGGCTAGCGGGAGTTTGGGGCACAGATACGCAGTATTTT.

V gene TRBV6-1 combines with J gene TRBJ2-6, with a weak D call TRBD1 (6 bases). CDR1 and CDR2 (germline): MNHNS, SASEGT. This CDR3 is 16 amino acids long. Trimming stripped 0 bases from V and 4 bases from J, with 10 bases between. The CDR3 loop is CASSEATGLGANVLTF. The CDR3 bases are TGTGCCAGCAGTGAAGCAACAGGGCTCGGGGCCAACGTCCTGACTTTC.

This clonotype was recorded at least ten times. The chain employs TRBV20-1 and TRBJ1-1, with D unclear. V shed 2 bases and J shed 1 base, with 8 bases lying between them. From germline, CDR1 is DFQATT and CDR2 SNEGSKA (reference sequence). CDR3 length equals 13 residues. The CDR3 region is CSARPWGNTEAFF. CDR3 sequence (DNA): TGCAGTGCTAGACCCTGGGGGAACACTGAAGCTTTCTTT.

The count of this clonotype is one. The DNA is left out, because the CDR3 cannot be placed on it with certainty; the CDR3 is given as TCRdb lists it. This sequence joins TRBV28 and TRBJ2-1; whether TRBD2, the table's D call, matches the DNA was not checked. The CDR3 contains 17 residues when both ends are counted. The germline V gene encodes CDR1 MDHEN and CDR2 SYDVKM. The CDR3: CASSSSGGPSGRGEQFF.

This clonotype was seen ten or more times. The V gene is TRBV20-1, the J gene TRBJ2-7; D not resolved. Germline assignment: CDR1 DFQATT and CDR2 SNEGSKA (reference sequence). V was cut by 6 bases and J by 5 bases, with 20 bases left in between. This CDR3 region has 14 residues. CDR3 DNA: TGCAGTGCCTCTTCCCACTCGGCGAGCCACGAGCAGTACTTC. It yields the protein CSASSHSASHEQYF.

In this sample, this clonotype turned up many times. The chain has TRBV20-1 and TRBJ2-7, with 8 bases that match TRBD2. Germline V gene lookup returns CDR1 DFQATT and CDR2 SNEGSKA (reference sequence). Losses at the gene ends were 0 bases for V and 3 bases for J; bases not matched to a gene: 7. The CDR3 runs 15 residues. The CDR3 coding sequence is TGCAGTGCTAGAGATAGTGCGGGAGGAAACTACGAGCAGTACTTC. Translation: CSARDSAGGNYEQYF.

This clonotype occurred many times. This sequence joins TRBV10-3 and TRBJ1-4; a possible D gene is TRBD1 (5 bases). Trimming removed 3 bases from V and 4 bases from J, with 9 bases in between. The CDR3 totals 14 residues. Germline CDR1 is ENHRY and CDR2 is SYGVKD. The DNA for the CDR3 is TGTGCCATCAGTGATCCAGGGCGTAATGAAAAACTGTTTTTT. It specifies CAISDPGRNEKLFF.

This rearrangement joins TRBV19 to TRBJ1-5, with unresolved D. The CDR3 sequence is 15 residues long. Trimming shortened V by 7 bases and J by 1 base, and 14 bases separated the two germline ends. The germline V gene has CDR1 LNHDA and CDR2 SQIVND (reference sequence). The CDR3 DNA is TGTGCCAGTACCCCTAAAGGTGACAGCAATCAGCCCCAGCATTTT. Translation gives CASTPKGDSNQPQHF.

The rearrangement links TRBV5-1 to TRBJ1-1; D perhaps matches TRBD1 (5 bases). The CDR3 has 14 amino acids. The germline V gene encodes CDR1 SGHRS and CDR2 YFSETQ. V lost 4 bases to trimming and J lost 7 bases, with 17 bases between them. The CDR3, as DNA: TGCGCCAGCAGCGCCGGGACGGCCGTTAGTGAAGCTTTCTTT. Residues: CASSAGTAVSEAFF. The variable domain in full, with the rest retrieved from reference TRBV5-1 and TRBJ1-1, is KAGVTQTPRYLIKTRGQQVTLSCSPISGHRSVSWYQQTPGQGLQFLFEYFSETQRNKGNFPGRFSGRQFSNSRSEMNVSTLELGDSALYLCASSAGTAVSEAFFGQGTRLTVV.

This clonotype appeared many times. V is TRBV20-1 and J is TRBJ2-7, with D tentatively TRBD2 (5 bases). The germline V gene has CDR1 DFQATT and CDR2 SNEGSKA (reference sequence). V gave up 1 base and J gave up 7 bases, with 14 bases separating them. The CDR3 sequence is 13 residues long. CDR3 residues: CSARGGGSGEQYF. DNA of the CDR3: TGCAGTGCTAGAGGGGGTGGGTCGGGGGAGCAGTACTTC.

This clonotype was picked up a small number of times. V gene TRBV11-2 combines with J gene TRBJ2-7; 7 nucleotides agree with TRBD2. Trimming cost V 5 bases and J 0 bases; bases outside gene matches: 10. CDR3 length: 16 amino acids. CDR1 and CDR2 (germline): SGHAT, FQNNGV. This CDR3 reads CASSHLSGNTSYEQYF. CDR3 DNA: TGTGCCAGCAGCCACCTGAGCGGGAATACCTCCTACGAGCAGTACTTC.

In this sample, this clonotype turned up many times. V usage is TRBV7-8 and J usage is TRBJ2-7, with 7 bases matching TRBD2. Germline CDR1 is SGHVS and CDR2 is FQNEAQ. CDR3 length equals 13 residues. The junction had 3 bases not matched to a gene; V was cut back by 4 bases and J by 3 bases. CDR3 sequence (DNA): TGTGCCAGCAGCTCGACTAGCAGCTACGAGCAGTACTTC. It is translated as CASSSTSSYEQYF.

This clonotype was observed at least ten times. The rearrangement uses TRBV6-1 and TRBJ2-2, with TRBD1 matching over 7 bases. The CDR3 is made up of 15 amino acids. The V segment lost 6 bases and the J segment 4 bases; nucleotides outside the gene matches: 8. The germline V gene has CDR1 MNHNS and CDR2 SASEGT. The CDR3 is CASRPGTASTGELFF. CDR3 nucleotides: TGTGCCAGCAGACCCGGGACAGCTAGCACCGGGGAGCTGTTTTTT.

V usage is TRBV7-8 and J usage is TRBJ2-7; 7 bases map to TRBD1. With 5 bases clipped from V and 5 bases from J, the junction kept 12 bases outside the gene matches. The CDR3 is 15 amino acids. The germline V gene has CDR1 SGHVS and CDR2 FQNEAQ. The CDR3 DNA is TGTGCCAGCAGCCCTCTAAGACAGGGTCCCCACGAGCAGTACTTC. This codes for CASSPLRQGPHEQYF.

A note on this clonotype: Being one base from a much bigger clone, this may be a read error. The chain carries TRBV9 and TRBJ2-6, with TRBD1 identical over 7 bases. CDR1 is SGDLS, CDR2 YYNGEE, per germline. This CDR3 is 18 amino acids long. The DNA for the CDR3 is TGTGCCAGCAGCGCAGACTACAGGGGTAGTACTGGGGCCAACGCCCTGACTTTC. It encodes CASSADYRGSTGANALTF.

Only a few counts were recorded for this clonotype. This chain links TRBV7-2 with TRBJ1-6; no clear D gene. Trimming stripped 4 bases from V and 4 bases from J, with 8 bases between. Germline CDR1 is SGHTA and CDR2 is FQGNSA. The CDR3 is 14 amino acids. The CDR3 nucleotides are TGTGCCAGCAGCTGGGAGACGTATAATTCACCCCTCCACTTT. Translation gives CASSWETYNSPLHF.

This chain links TRBV15 with TRBJ2-7, with no clear D. CDR1 LNHNV and CDR2 YYDKDF come from the germline V gene (reference sequence). The CDR3 is 13 amino acids. Trimming pared 1 base from V and 6 bases from J, leaving 10 bases between. DNA of the CDR3: TGTGCCACCAGCAGAGGAATGGAAGGCGAGCAGTACTTC. This codes for CATSRGMEGEQYF.

Only one count was recorded for this clonotype. This chain links TRBV5-1 with TRBJ1-5; D is undetermined. Germline-derived CDR1 and CDR2 are SGHRS and YFSETQ. V was pared by 0 bases and J by 6 bases, with 7 bases between. CDR3 length equals 13 residues. Written as DNA, the CDR3 is TGCGCCAGCAGCTTGGGAATAGGTCAGCCCCAGCATTTT. As protein: CASSLGIGQPQHF.

This clonotype showed up just a few times. The chain joins TRBV12-3 or TRBV12-4 to TRBJ1-3, with D possibly TRBD1 on 5 matching bases. The CDR3 is 14 amino acids. V was cut by 5 bases and J by 0 bases, with 8 bases left in between. Here the CDR3 reads CASSHQGSGNTIYF. CDR3 DNA sequence: TGTGCCAGCAGTCATCAGGGCTCTGGAAACACCATATATTTT.

This chain uses TRBV7-3 with TRBJ1-4; 7 nucleotides match TRBD1. The CDR3 is made up of 19 amino acids. Germline CDR1 is SGHTA and CDR2 is FQGTGA. Trimming removed 1 base from V and 2 bases from J; junction bases left unmatched: 13. The CDR3 loop reads CASSLIETGWVVTNEKLFF. The CDR3 nucleotides are TGTGCCAGCAGCTTAATAGAGACAGGGTGGGTCGTTACTAATGAAAAACTGTTTTTT.

In this sample, this clonotype turned up many times. The CDR3 DNA sequence: TGTGCCAGCAGCCCGGAAAGCTCCTACGAGCAGTACTTC. The encoded protein is CASSPESSYEQYF. The chain couples TRBV18 to TRBJ2-7; no firm D call. The CDR3 spans 13 residues. Germline CDR1 and CDR2: KGHSH and LQKENI. The V gene lost 8 bases and the J gene lost 0 bases, with 11 bases spanning the gap.

This clonotype showed up many times. The CDR3 loop is CASTNPLAGGPGELFF. The CDR3 DNA reads as TGTGCCAGTACCAATCCTCTGGCGGGAGGGCCCGGGGAGCTGTTTTTT. The chain is built from TRBV6-1 and TRBJ2-2, with 9 bases aligning to TRBD2. V lost 9 bases and J lost 6; bases outside the gene matches: 14. This CDR3 spans 16 amino acids. Germline CDR1 and CDR2: MNHNS and SASEGT.

The chain couples TRBV5-1 to TRBJ2-3; D unresolved. This CDR3 is built from 15 residues. Germline CDR1 and CDR2: SGHRS and YFSETQ. The V gene lost 1 base and the J gene lost 0 bases, with 9 bases spanning the gap. CDR3 region: CASSLSSSSTDTQYF. The CDR3 DNA reads TGCGCCAGCAGCTTGAGCTCCTCTAGCACAGATACGCAGTATTTT.

This clonotype was recorded many times. The rearrangement joins TRBV2 to TRBJ2-2; D perhaps matches TRBD1 (6 bases). The CDR3 has 17 residues. CDR1 and CDR2 from the germline V gene are SNHLY and FYNNEI. V lost 5 bases and J lost 2, with 18 bases in between. Here the CDR3 DNA reads TGTGCCAGCAGTTATATTTCAGGGGCGTCAAACACCGGGGAGCTGTTTTTT. It specifies CASSYISGASNTGELFF.

This clonotype has at least ten counts. The chain is built from TRBV5-1 and TRBJ1-4, with D uncertain. Germline CDR1 SGHRS, CDR2 YFSETQ. The CDR3 has 13 residues. Between the trimmed V and J ends, which lost 4 bases and 5 bases, there was a span of 9 bases. The CDR3 DNA reads TGCGCCAGCAGCGCTTGGGCGAATGAAAAACTGTTTTTT. This codes for CASSAWANEKLFF.